This T cell receptor beta chain was profiled in a study of cytomegalovirus exposure and HLA in healthy donors. Looked up from germline, CDR1 is SQVTM and CDR2 is ANQGSEA. V lost 4 bases, J lost 3 bases, and 2 bases stayed unmatched. This CDR3 has 13 amino acids. As to this clone: Its antigen is undetermined.

Vbeta (60) and Jbeta (13) primers were used in the PCR. The data were produced by immunoSEQ multiplex PCR, yet TCRdb's version contains in-frame clones alone and is incomplete. The repertoire consists of around 190,000 clones, with roughly three quarters occurring once and the leading ten covering over 1.5%. Study observations and caveats: Using a false discovery rate of 0.05, a later analysis showed that 16,951 TCR beta sequences were associated with HLA alleles.

The chain recombines TRBV29-1 with TRBJ1-4, with TRBD1 identical over 7 bases. The sequenced sample was PBMCs. This clonotype was sampled from a woman aged 18-29 years in good health and CMV-seronegative. The CDR3 DNA is TGCAGCGTTGGACAGGGTGCTAATGAAAAACTGTTTTTT. As protein: CSVGQGANEKLFF.